Sequencing of this TCR beta chain was carried out in a study of monozygotic twins with cystic fibrosis (dated by TCRdb to 2020 to 2023). For context, the study as a whole: Barcoded libraries were made from three micrograms of fragmented DNA using about 14 PCR cycles. TCR beta repertoires were compared within and between 16 monozygotic twin pairs with cystic fibrosis so that genetic influence on V and J gene usage could be assessed. The cohort comprised ten female and six male twin pairs aged 2.0 to 36.4 years, median around 8.6 years, mostly children and adolescents. Twins were ranked among around 990 cohort participants for weight-for-height and FEVPerc (FEV1 disease centile) on the day of blood sampling. Data for three of the twin pairs had previously been reported in another context. The study at large found these results: Simpson clonality was generally low (median 0.0095), which suggests a naive-dominated repertoire, and clonality was higher in the most severely affected patients. The greatest similarity to the co-twin was observed for V gene usage in 13 of 16 pairs and for J usage in 8 of 16 pairs, which suggested genetic constraints. The cohort was small, and no association was found between shared CDR3 numbers and age, concordance or disease severity. Nucleotide-identical clonotype sharing was significantly higher within monozygotic CF twin pairs than between unrelated CF individuals (P = 0.000026, Mann-Whitney).

This clone was detected once. This clone's antigen is unknown. Base qualities are not provided; no much larger clone lies one nucleotide away. The twin pairs came from the European Cystic Fibrosis Twin and Sibling Study Cohort, a cohort that recruited patients from 150 to 200 CF clinics across 14 European countries. Zygosity and CFTR genotype were confirmed in-house, and zygosity was tested by multiplex PCR of nine short tandem repeat loci. Peripheral blood was sampled from each twin, and clinical parameters were recorded on the day of blood sampling. Genomic DNA was isolated from peripheral blood cells with phenol/chloroform and kept in TE buffer at 4 degrees C. The germline V gene specifies LGHNA as CDR1 and YNFKEQ as CDR2. From its cysteine to its phenylalanine, the CDR3 spans 18 amino acids. This entry keeps only the CDR3 DNA: 54 bases, framed from base 1. From V the trimming removes 3 bases and from J it removes 8 bases, while the gene matches leave 10 bases of the junction unaccounted for.

Following the manufacturer's instructions, TCR beta CDR3 regions were amplified by multiplex PCR with the immunoSEQ immune profiling system. An Illumina NextSeq system was used to carry out the sequencing. Per the original workflow: The immunoSEQ Analyzer platform handled processing of the sequence data, and clonality was calculated by taking the square root of Simpson's index of productive rearrangements. V and J usage similarity was measured by Jensen-Shannon distance, and CDR3 generation probabilities were computed with OLGA. The immuneACCESS database (August 2020) and VDJdb (December 2020) were searched for shared CDR3 sequences. TCRdb limited this immuneACCESS table to in-frame rearrangements with V and J called. A share of clones is missing; checked studies link under half to unresolved V genes, and the rest is unexplained. V, J and clone size were drawn from that table, and D and trimming were deduced from the DNA. The sample table holds roughly 25,000 clones, of which roughly 96% were seen once. In total, the top ten clones hold about 2.5% of the sample.

The V gene is TRBV4-2 and the J gene is TRBJ2-1, and TRBD2 matches 16 of the central bases. The sequenced sample consisted of blood. The clonotype comes from a girl aged 2 to 9 with cystic fibrosis. Read as DNA, the sequence is TGTGCCAGCAGCCAGGGACTAGCGGGAGGGGGGGTGTTATATGAGCAGTTCTTC. This codes for CASSQGLAGGGVLYEQFF.